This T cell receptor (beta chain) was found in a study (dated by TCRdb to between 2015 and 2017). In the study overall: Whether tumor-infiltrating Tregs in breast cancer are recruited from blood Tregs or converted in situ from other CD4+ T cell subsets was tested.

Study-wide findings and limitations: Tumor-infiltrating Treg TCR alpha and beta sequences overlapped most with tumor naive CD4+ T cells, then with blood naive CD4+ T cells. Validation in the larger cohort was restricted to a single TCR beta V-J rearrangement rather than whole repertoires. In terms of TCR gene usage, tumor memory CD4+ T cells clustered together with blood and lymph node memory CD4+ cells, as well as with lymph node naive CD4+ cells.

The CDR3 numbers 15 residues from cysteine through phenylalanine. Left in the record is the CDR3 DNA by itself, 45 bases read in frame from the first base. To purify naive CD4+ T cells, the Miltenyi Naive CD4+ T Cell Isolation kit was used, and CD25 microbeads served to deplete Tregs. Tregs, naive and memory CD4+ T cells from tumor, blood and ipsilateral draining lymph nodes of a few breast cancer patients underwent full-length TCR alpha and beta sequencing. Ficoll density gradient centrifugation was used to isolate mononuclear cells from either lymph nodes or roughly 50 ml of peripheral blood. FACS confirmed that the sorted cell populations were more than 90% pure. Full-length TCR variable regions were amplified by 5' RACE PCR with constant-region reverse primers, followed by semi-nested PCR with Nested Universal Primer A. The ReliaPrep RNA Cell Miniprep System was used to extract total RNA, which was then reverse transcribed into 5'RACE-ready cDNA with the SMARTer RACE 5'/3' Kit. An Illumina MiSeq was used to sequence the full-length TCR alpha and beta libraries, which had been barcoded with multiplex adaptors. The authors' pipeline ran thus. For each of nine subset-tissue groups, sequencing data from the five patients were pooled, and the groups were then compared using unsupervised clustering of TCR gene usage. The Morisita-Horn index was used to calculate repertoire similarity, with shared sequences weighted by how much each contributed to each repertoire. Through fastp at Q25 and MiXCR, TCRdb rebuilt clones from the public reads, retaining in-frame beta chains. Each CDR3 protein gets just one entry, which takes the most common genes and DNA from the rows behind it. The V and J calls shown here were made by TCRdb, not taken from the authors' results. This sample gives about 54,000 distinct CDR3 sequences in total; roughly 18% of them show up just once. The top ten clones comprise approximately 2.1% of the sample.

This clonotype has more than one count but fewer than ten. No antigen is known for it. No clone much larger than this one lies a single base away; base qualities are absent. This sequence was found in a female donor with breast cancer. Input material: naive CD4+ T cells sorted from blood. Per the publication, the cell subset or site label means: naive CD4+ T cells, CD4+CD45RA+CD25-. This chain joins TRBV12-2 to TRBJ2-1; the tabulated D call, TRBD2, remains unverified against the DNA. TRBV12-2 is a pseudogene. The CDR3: CASRLEVSEGNEQFF. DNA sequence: TGTGCAAGTCGCTTAGAGGTATCGGAGGGGAATGAGCAGTTCTTC.